This T cell receptor beta chain derives from a study of blood T cell repertoires in COVID-19. Study summary: Samples taken during acute and convalescent COVID-19 were collected in the United States, Italy and Spain.

The Seattle patients joined while their infection was active and were tracked longitudinally afterward. CDR3 length: 14 amino acids. V was trimmed by 7 bases and J by 0 bases, leaving 10 bases between them. Germline-derived CDR1 and CDR2 are ENHRY and SYGVKD. As handled by the study authors: Quantification of nucleated cells was approximated via reference gene primer amplification. The assay was immunoSEQ multiplex PCR, and TCRdb's table has in-frame clones only and misses some. That table furnishes V, J and clone size, whereas the DNA furnished D and trimming. This sample has about 370,000 clones, with 89% found just once.

V gene TRBV10-3 combines with J gene TRBJ1-3, with D maybe TRBD1 (5 bases). This TCR was sampled from a woman between 25 and 40 years old with COVID-19, enrolled during active disease. The sample taken for sequencing was peripheral blood. CDR3 nucleotide sequence: TGTGCCATCATTCCTGACAGCTCTGGAAACACCATATATTTT. It yields the protein CAIIPDSSGNTIYF.